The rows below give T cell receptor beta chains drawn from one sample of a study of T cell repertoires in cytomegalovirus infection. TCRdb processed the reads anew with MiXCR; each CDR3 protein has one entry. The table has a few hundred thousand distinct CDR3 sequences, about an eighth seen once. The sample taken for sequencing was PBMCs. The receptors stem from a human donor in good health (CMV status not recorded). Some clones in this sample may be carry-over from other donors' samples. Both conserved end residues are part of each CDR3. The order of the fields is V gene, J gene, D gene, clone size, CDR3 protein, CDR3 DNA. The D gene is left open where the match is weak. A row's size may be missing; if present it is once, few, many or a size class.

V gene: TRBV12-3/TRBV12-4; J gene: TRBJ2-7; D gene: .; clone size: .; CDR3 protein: CASSDRSDEQYF; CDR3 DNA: TGTGCCAGCAGTGACAGGAGCGACGAGCAGTACTTC
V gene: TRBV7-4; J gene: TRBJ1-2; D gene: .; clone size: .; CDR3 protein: CALRTDLYGYTF; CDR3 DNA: TGTGCCCTACGGACAGACCTCTATGGCTACACCTTC
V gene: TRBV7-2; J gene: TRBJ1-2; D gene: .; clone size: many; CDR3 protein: CASSLAGLDGYTF; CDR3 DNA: TGTGCCAGCAGCTTAGCAGGGTTGGATGGCTACACCTTC
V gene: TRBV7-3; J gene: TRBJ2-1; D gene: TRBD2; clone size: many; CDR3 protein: CASSPLLAGVKNEQFF; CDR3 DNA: TGTGCCAGCAGCCCCCTTTTAGCGGGAGTTAAAAATGAGCAGTTCTTC
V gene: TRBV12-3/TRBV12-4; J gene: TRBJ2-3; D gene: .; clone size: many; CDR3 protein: CASSLTASRTDTQYF; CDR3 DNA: TGTGCCAGCAGTTTGACAGCGTCAAGGACAGATACGCAGTATTTT
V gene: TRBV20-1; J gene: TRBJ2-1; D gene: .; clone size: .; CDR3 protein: CSASAVGNEQFF; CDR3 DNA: TGCAGTGCTAGCGCGGTTGGAAATGAGCAGTTCTTC
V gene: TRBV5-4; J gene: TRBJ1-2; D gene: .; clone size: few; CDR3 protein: CASSLRTGLSGYTF; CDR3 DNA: TGTGCCAGCAGCCTTAGGACGGGGCTCTCTGGCTACACCTTC
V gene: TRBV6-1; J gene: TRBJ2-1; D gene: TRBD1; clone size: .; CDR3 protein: CASSRQGANSYNEQFF; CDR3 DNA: TGTGCCAGCAGCAGACAGGGGGCAAACTCCTACAATGAGCAGTTCTTC
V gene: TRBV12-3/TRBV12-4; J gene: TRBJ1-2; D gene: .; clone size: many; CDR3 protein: CASSLRQPNFYGYTF; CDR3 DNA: TGTGCCAGCAGTTTGAGACAGCCAAACTTCTATGGCTACACCTTC
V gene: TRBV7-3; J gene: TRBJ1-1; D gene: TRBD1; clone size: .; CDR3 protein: CASSAHVGQQNTEAFF; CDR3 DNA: TGTGCCAGCAGCGCCCATGTGGGACAGCAGAACACTGAAGCTTTCTTT
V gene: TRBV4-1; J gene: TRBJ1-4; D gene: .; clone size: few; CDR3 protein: CASSQAGPPEKLFF; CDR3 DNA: TGTGCCAGCAGCCAAGCGGGGCCTCCTGAAAAACTGTTTTTT
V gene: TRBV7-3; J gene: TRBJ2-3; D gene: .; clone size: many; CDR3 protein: CASSLTASTDTQYF; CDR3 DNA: TGTGCCAGCAGCTTAACTGCGAGCACAGATACGCAGTATTTT
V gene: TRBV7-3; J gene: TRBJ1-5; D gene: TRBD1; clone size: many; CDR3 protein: CASSLESGRGKVSNQPQHF; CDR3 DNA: TGTGCCAGCAGCTTAGAGAGCGGCAGGGGGAAGGTTAGCAATCAGCCCCAGCATTTT
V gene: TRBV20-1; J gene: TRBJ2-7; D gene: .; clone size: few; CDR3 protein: CSAPVPGPASYEQYF; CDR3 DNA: TGCAGTGCTCCAGTACCGGGACCCGCGTCCTACGAGCAGTACTTC
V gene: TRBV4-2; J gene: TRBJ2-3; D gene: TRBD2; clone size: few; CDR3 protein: CASSRPGGTDTQYF; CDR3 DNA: TGTGCCAGCAGCCGACCCGGGGGGACAGATACGCAGTATTTT